This T cell receptor (beta chain) was retrieved from a study of control samples from healthy donors and cancer patients. This clone was counted a single time. J gave up 8 bases and V 7 bases, and 4 bases lay outside the gene matches. The germline V gene encodes CDR1 SNHLY and CDR2 FYNNEI. The length of the CDR3 is 12 residues. Here immunoSEQ multiplex PCR was the method, and the copy in TCRdb shows in-frame clones only, minus some. The sample has some 150,000 clones; approximately 94% are singletons. The chain links TRBV2 to TRBJ1-4; 7 bases are shared with TRBD1. The sequencing input was blood. The TCR comes from a man aged 40-50 years in good health. CDR3 loop: CASTLDREKLFF. CDR3 sequence (DNA): TGTGCCAGCACCCTGGACAGGGAAAAACTGTTTTTT. Using reference TRBV2 and TRBJ1-4 for the parts outside the CDR3, the full variable domain is EPEVTQTPSHQVTQMGQEVILRCVPISNHLYFYWYRQILGQKVEFLVSFYNNEISEKSEIFDDQFSVERPDGSNFTLKIRSTKLEDSAMYFCASTLDREKLFFGSGTQLSVL.